The rows below give T cell receptor beta chains drawn from one sample of a study of T cell responses to AZD1222 COVID-19 vaccine. Clones were read by immunoSEQ multiplex PCR, and TCRdb kept only the in-frame ones, dropping some. The sample includes about 100,000 clones, approximately 90% of them seen just once. Specimen: peripheral blood, collected on day 0 of AZD1222 vaccination. The receptors were sampled from an adult in good health. Both conserved end residues are part of each CDR3. The D gene is left open where the match is weak. Size is stated for part of the rows, as once, few or many counts, or as a class when the clone is expanded.

CDR3 protein,CDR3 DNA,J gene,V gene,clone size,D gene
CASRPQTSTSTDTQYF,TGTGCCAGTAGGCCTCAGACTAGTACTAGCACAGATACGCAGTATTTT,TRBJ2-3,TRBV19,.,.
CASSLQGATGYGYTF,TGTGCCAGCAGTTTACAGGGGGCAACCGGCTATGGCTACACCTTC,TRBJ1-2,TRBV27,.,TRBD1
CASSKTSGEGQPQHF,TGTGCCAGCAGCAAAACCTCGGGGGAGGGGCAGCCCCAGCATTTT,TRBJ1-5,TRBV21-1,once,.
CASSVADISGHYGYTF,TGTGCCAGCAGCGTAGCGGACATATCTGGGCACTATGGCTACACCTTC,TRBJ1-2,TRBV9,.,.
CASSLAEAGVKETF,TGTGCCAGCAGCTTAGCGGAGGCAGGGGTAAAGGAAACCTTC,TRBJ1-2,TRBV7-9,.,.
CASSYSPGLRDEQYF,TGTGCCAGCAGTTACTCACCGGGGCTTCGGGACGAGCAGTACTTC,TRBJ2-7,TRBV6-2/TRBV6-3,once,.
CATQGFGNTIYF,TGTGCCACTCAGGGATTTGGAAACACCATATATTTT,TRBJ1-3,TRBV19,.,.
CASSSSGTGSSYEQYF,TGTGCCAGCAGCTCCTCCGGGACAGGGAGCTCCTACGAGCAGTACTTC,TRBJ2-7,TRBV28,.,TRBD1
CASRQGFTGELFF,TGCGCCAGTAGACAGGGATTCACCGGGGAGCTGTTTTTT,TRBJ2-2,TRBV5-1,.,TRBD1
CASSFSYEQYF,TGTGCCAGCAGCTTCTCCTACGAGCAGTACTTC,TRBJ2-7,TRBV13,once,.
CASSYQGALNTEAFF,TGTGCCAGCAGTTATCAGGGGGCCCTCAACACTGAAGCTTTCTTT,TRBJ1-1,TRBV28,once,TRBD1
CASSPTGGTRHSGELFF,TGTGCCAGCAGCCCAACGGGGGGTACGCGTCACTCCGGGGAGCTGTTTTTT,TRBJ2-2,TRBV5-5,once,TRBD2
CASSNRGAETETQYF,TGTGCCAGCAGTAACAGGGGGGCTGAGACAGAGACCCAGTACTTC,TRBJ2-5,TRBV6-5,.,TRBD1
CASRPPGTGWRYGYTF,TGTGCCAGCAGGCCTCCCGGGACAGGGTGGAGGTATGGCTACACCTTC,TRBJ1-2,TRBV5-4,.,TRBD1
CASSAGQGRYTEAFF,TGTGCCAGCAGCGCCGGACAGGGTCGCTACACTGAAGCTTTCTTT,TRBJ1-1,TRBV5-5,.,TRBD1
CASSFGTYEQYF,TGTGCCAGCAGCTTCGGGACCTACGAGCAGTACTTC,TRBJ2-7,TRBV5-6,.,.
CASSFLGIRDTHHTEAFF,TGTGCCAGCAGCTTTTTAGGAATCCGGGACACCCATCACACTGAAGCTTTCTTT,TRBJ1-1,TRBV11-3,.,.
CASSFGRIGDYGYTF,TGTGCCAGCAGCTTTGGCAGGATAGGAGACTATGGCTACACCTTC,TRBJ1-2,TRBV5-6,.,.